Listed below are T cell receptor beta chains from one sample, sequenced in a study of T cells in Graves' hyperthyroidism and ophthalmopathy. Using its own MiXCR run on the multiplex PCR reads, TCRdb lists one record per CDR3 protein. Among roughly 180,000 distinct CDR3 sequences listed, over 15% were seen once. Specimen: blood. The source is a woman in her fifties or sixties with Graves' hyperthyroidism. CDR3s leave out the opening cysteine and the closing phenylalanine or tryptophan. The order of the fields is V gene, J gene, CDR3 protein.

V gene: TRBV19; J gene: TRBJ2-7; CDR3 protein: ASTGSSYEQY
V gene: TRBV3-2; J gene: TRBJ2-5; CDR3 protein: ASSQTRASREAPQETQY
V gene: TRBV12-3/TRBV12-4; J gene: TRBJ1-2; CDR3 protein: ASSLMGDYGYT
V gene: TRBV19; J gene: TRBJ1-5; CDR3 protein: ASSYGSSNQPQH
V gene: TRBV27; J gene: TRBJ2-7; CDR3 protein: ASSRTDLLAGVGVRGEQY
V gene: TRBV16; J gene: TRBJ1-1; CDR3 protein: ASSQSGQGRGSSRGAF
V gene: TRBV6-2/TRBV6-3; J gene: TRBJ2-1; CDR3 protein: ASSLGFGQTSWEQF
V gene: TRBV7-2; J gene: TRBJ2-7; CDR3 protein: ASSVPFSYEQY
V gene: TRBV27; J gene: TRBJ2-1; CDR3 protein: ASSLWGTGSEQF
V gene: TRBV25-1; J gene: TRBJ1-2; CDR3 protein: ASSDAQPVYGYT
V gene: TRBV5-6; J gene: TRBJ2-7; CDR3 protein: ASSQGGRSYEQY
V gene: TRBV6-1; J gene: TRBJ1-1; CDR3 protein: ASREDSYTEAF
V gene: TRBV7-9; J gene: TRBJ2-7; CDR3 protein: ASSFIPHEQY
V gene: TRBV18; J gene: TRBJ1-1; CDR3 protein: ASFAGTVNTEAF
V gene: TRBV5-1; J gene: TRBJ2-2; CDR3 protein: ASSWGFGGTGELF
V gene: TRBV5-1; J gene: TRBJ2-7; CDR3 protein: ASSLVGGYSREQY
V gene: TRBV7-2; J gene: TRBJ1-1; CDR3 protein: ASSLNLGVNTEAF
V gene: TRBV19; J gene: TRBJ2-7; CDR3 protein: ASSIVERYRSYEQY
V gene: TRBV14; J gene: TRBJ2-3; CDR3 protein: ASSQEVVKGHITDTQY
V gene: TRBV3-1; J gene: TRBJ1-2; CDR3 protein: ASSPTGRNYGYT
V gene: TRBV9; J gene: TRBJ2-7; CDR3 protein: ASSPSPTGSRYEQY
V gene: TRBV5-8; J gene: TRBJ1-1; CDR3 protein: ASSLVQRLTEAF
V gene: TRBV20-1; J gene: TRBJ1-1; CDR3 protein: SAGVRYKEAF
V gene: TRBV6-1; J gene: TRBJ1-6; CDR3 protein: ASSLRQGGSYNSPLH
V gene: TRBV4-1; J gene: TRBJ2-7; CDR3 protein: VSSQENRYFSYEQY
V gene: TRBV7-3; J gene: TRBJ1-6; CDR3 protein: ASSSRGGQSPLH
V gene: TRBV2; J gene: TRBJ2-3; CDR3 protein: ASSEEWGLDTQY
V gene: TRBV20-1; J gene: TRBJ1-6; CDR3 protein: SARGTGGHNSPLH
V gene: TRBV5-6; J gene: TRBJ1-2; CDR3 protein: ASSLGTGELSYT
V gene: TRBV7-9; J gene: TRBJ1-2; CDR3 protein: ASSLVEGYYGYT
V gene: TRBV20-1; J gene: TRBJ2-5; CDR3 protein: SARVYGGASETQY
V gene: TRBV5-1; J gene: TRBJ2-7; CDR3 protein: AGSLGPGGSYEQY
V gene: TRBV4-1; J gene: TRBJ2-5; CDR3 protein: ASSQSGLAGGQETQY
V gene: TRBV3-1; J gene: TRBJ2-1; CDR3 protein: ASSQVPGPNEQF
V gene: TRBV24-1; J gene: TRBJ2-3; CDR3 protein: ATSDTLASNTQY
V gene: TRBV6-2/TRBV6-3; J gene: TRBJ1-1; CDR3 protein: ASSYGSEAF
V gene: TRBV19; J gene: TRBJ2-7; CDR3 protein: ASSVTGTGVYEQY
V gene: TRBV29-1; J gene: TRBJ1-5; CDR3 protein: SVVPQGNQPQH
V gene: TRBV5-1; J gene: TRBJ1-1; CDR3 protein: ASSGGQGARHGNTEAF
V gene: TRBV6-2/TRBV6-3; J gene: TRBJ2-3; CDR3 protein: ASSYVVGTDTQY
V gene: TRBV7-2; J gene: TRBJ1-2; CDR3 protein: ATGAGTGSHYGYT
V gene: TRBV4-1; J gene: TRBJ1-1; CDR3 protein: ASSHGQHMNTEAF
V gene: TRBV27; J gene: TRBJ2-4; CDR3 protein: ASSPLIGAKNIQY
V gene: TRBV24-1; J gene: TRBJ1-5; CDR3 protein: ATSDSGTGGYQPQH
V gene: TRBV2; J gene: TRBJ2-5; CDR3 protein: ASSRGGLAGQETQY
V gene: TRBV18; J gene: TRBJ2-6; CDR3 protein: ASSLTQGDEAGANVLT
V gene: TRBV19; J gene: TRBJ2-3; CDR3 protein: ASSSRHASTDTQY
V gene: TRBV7-2; J gene: TRBJ1-5; CDR3 protein: ASSFDRGNQPQH
V gene: TRBV7-2; J gene: TRBJ1-2; CDR3 protein: ASSLSSDRGNYGYT
V gene: TRBV2; J gene: TRBJ1-4; CDR3 protein: ASRLDSATNEKLF